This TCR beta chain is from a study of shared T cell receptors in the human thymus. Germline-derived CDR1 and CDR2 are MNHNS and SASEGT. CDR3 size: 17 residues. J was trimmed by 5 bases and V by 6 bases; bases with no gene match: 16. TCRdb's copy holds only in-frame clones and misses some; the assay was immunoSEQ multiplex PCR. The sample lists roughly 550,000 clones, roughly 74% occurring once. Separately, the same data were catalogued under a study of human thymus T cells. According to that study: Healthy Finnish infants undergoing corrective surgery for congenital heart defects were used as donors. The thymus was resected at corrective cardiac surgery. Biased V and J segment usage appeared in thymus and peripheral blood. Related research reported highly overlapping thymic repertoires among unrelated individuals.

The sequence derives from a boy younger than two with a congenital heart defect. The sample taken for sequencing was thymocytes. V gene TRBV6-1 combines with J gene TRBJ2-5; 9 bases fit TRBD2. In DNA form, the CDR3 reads TGTGCCAGCAGGGAACCGGGACTAGCCGGGCAAAGGGAGACCCAGTACTTC. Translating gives CASREPGLAGQRETQYF.